This TCR beta chain was sequenced during a study of T cells in Graves' hyperthyroidism and ophthalmopathy. V lost 2 bases to trimming and J lost 3 bases, with 4 bases between them. From germline, CDR1 is MDHEN and CDR2 SYDVKM. The CDR3 spans 12 residues. Graves' hyperthyroidism showing no ophthalmopathy progression within 18 months was considered stable. Patients aged 18 to 65 with hyperthyroidism were newly diagnosed, with duration under 2 months. Uncontrolled infection, other autoimmune disease, pregnancy or lactation barred patients from enrollment. Diagnoses were established using clinical symptoms, serum thyroxine and TRAb, thyroid ultrasound and orbital computed tomography. This clonotype came up many times. Amplification targeted TCR beta CDR3 regions from RNA transcripts. A first-round RT-PCR of the TCR CDR3 used the HTBI primer set. TCRdb passed the multiplex PCR reads through MiXCR, listing each CDR3 protein once. In the table there are 300,000 to 350,000 distinct CDR3 sequences, approximately 15% of which are singletons.

This chain connects TRBV28 to TRBJ1-1; D gene ambiguous. The receptor comes from a woman younger than 45 with Graves' hyperthyroidism. The sequenced sample consisted of blood. CDR3: CASSLQYTEAFF. The CDR3 DNA follows: TGTGCCAGCAGTTTACAGTACACTGAAGCTTTCTTT.